This T cell receptor beta chain comes out of a study of blood T cell repertoires in COVID-19. Study at large: The study drew acute and convalescent COVID-19 samples from the United States, Italy and Spain.

Per the study methods: Counts of nucleated cells, estimated from reference gene primer amplification, were obtained. The repertoire was sequenced with immunoSEQ multiplex PCR; TCRdb's copy has only in-frame clones and lacks some. The DNA was the basis for D and trimming; V, J and clone size are from that table. In the table there are 130,000 to 150,000 clones, almost 90% of which are singletons. CDR1 and CDR2 (germline): MNHNS, SASEGT. The CDR3 runs to 18 residues. Between the trimmed V and J ends, which lost 0 bases and 4 bases, there was a span of 18 bases. The sequence was obtained from a human donor in a cohort sampled during active COVID-19. V is TRBV6-1 and J is TRBJ2-2; D remains ambiguous. Sequencing was done on a sample of peripheral blood. CDR3 nucleotides: TGTGCCAGCAGTGAAGCGCGGTACACCGGAAGGTTCACCGGGGAGCTGTTTTTT. This gives the protein CASSEARYTGRFTGELFF.